A single sample is the source of the 25 T cell receptor beta chains below, sequenced in a study of T cell changes during pregnancy in multiple sclerosis. This table comes from immunoSEQ multiplex PCR, and its TCRdb copy is limited to in-frame clones, with some not included. The data show 95,000 to 110,000 clones, roughly 90% seen once. The starting material was peripheral blood, obtained in the third trimester of pregnancy. Receptors were obtained from a female donor in good health, enrolled as a control in a pregnancy study.

The chain recombines TRBV5-1 with TRBJ2-2; 8 positions match TRBD1. CDR3 size: 14 residues. The junction had 4 bases not matched to a gene; V was cut back by 8 bases and J by 1 base. Per the germline V gene, CDR1 is SGHRS and CDR2 is YFSETQ. CDR3 in DNA: TGCGCCAGTACCGGGACAGGGAACACCGGGGAGCTGTTTTTT. It is translated as CASTGTGNTGELFF.

This clone occurred once. The chain couples TRBV5-5 to TRBJ1-5; perhaps TRBD1 as D (5 bases). Germline CDR1 and CDR2: SGHKS and YYEKEE (reference sequence). The CDR3 length is 15 residues. The ends were cut back, 3 bases at V and 7 bases at J, with 17 bases in the middle. CDR3 coding DNA: TGTGCCAGCAGCTGGACGGGGGAGGAAGGCCAGCCCCAGCATTTT. As protein: CASSWTGEEGQPQHF. Supplemented by reference TRBV5-5 and TRBJ1-5, the full variable domain reads DAGVTQSPTHLIKTRGQQVTLRCSPISGHKSVSWYQQVLGQGPQFIFQYYEKEERGRGNFPDRFSARQFPNYSSELNVNALLLGDSALYLCASSWTGEEGQPQHFGDGTRLSIL.

The chain joins TRBV5-6 to TRBJ1-2; the match to TRBD1 covers 8 bases. Germline V CDR1 and CDR2: SGHDT, YYEEEE. After removal of 0 bases from V and 4 bases from J, the junction contained 2 bases not matched to a gene. The CDR3 consists of 14 residues. CDR3 protein: CASSLGGQVYGYTF. Written as DNA, the CDR3 is TGTGCCAGCAGCTTGGGGGGACAGGTCTATGGCTACACCTTC.

V usage is TRBV7-2 and J usage is TRBJ2-7; D possibly corresponds to TRBD1 (7 bases). This CDR3 is 14 amino acids long. V was shortened by 3 bases and J by 3 bases, with 12 bases between the two germline ends. From germline, CDR1 is SGHTA and CDR2 FQGNSA. Here the CDR3 reads CASSLNQGGYEQYF. In nucleotides, the CDR3 is TGTGCCAGCAGCTTGAATCAGGGGGGCTACGAGCAGTACTTC.

V gene TRBV19 combines with J gene TRBJ2-1, with D tentatively TRBD1 (5 bases). This CDR3 is built from 13 residues. Germline loops: CDR1 LNHDA, CDR2 SQIVND (reference sequence). V was shortened by 5 bases and J by 6 bases, with 11 bases between the two germline ends. The CDR3 sequence: CASSYSGPNEQFF. The CDR3 nucleotides read TGTGCCAGTAGTTACTCAGGGCCCAATGAGCAGTTCTTC.

This sequence joins TRBV5-8 and TRBJ2-3, with D uncertain. The CDR3 totals 11 residues. CDR1 is SGHTS, CDR2 YDEGEE, per germline. V shed 1 base and J shed 9 bases, with 6 bases lying between them. CDR3 nucleotides: TGTGCCAGCAGCTTGATGCTAACGCAGTATTTT. This codes for CASSLMLTQYF.

The chain uses TRBV5-1 and TRBJ2-7; the D gene is possibly TRBD1 (7 bases). The V end lost 4 bases, the J end lost 2 bases, and 13 bases lay between the germline ends. This CDR3 spans 14 amino acids. Germline V CDR1 and CDR2: SGHRS, YFSETQ. The DNA for the CDR3 is TGCGCCAGCAGCCCCCAGGGGGGACCCTACGAGCAGTACTTC. It encodes CASSPQGGPYEQYF.

This clone appeared once. CDR3 protein: CASGSTYEQYF. In nucleotides, the CDR3 is TGTGCTAGTGGTTCAACCTACGAGCAGTACTTC. The chain carries TRBV12-5 and TRBJ2-7; D ambiguous. The CDR3 is 11 amino acids. CDR1 and CDR2 (germline): LGHNT, FRNRAP. V was clipped by 4 bases and J by 2 bases, with 3 bases between them.

The chain combines TRBV10-3 with TRBJ1-5; D might be TRBD1 (5 bases). Per the germline V gene, CDR1 is ENHRY and CDR2 is SYGVKD. The CDR3 totals 14 residues. V was cut by 0 bases and J by 6 bases, with 9 bases left in between. CDR3 loop: CAISESQGGQPQHF. CDR3 nucleotide sequence: TGTGCCATCAGTGAGTCCCAGGGAGGTCAGCCCCAGCATTTT.

This chain connects TRBV6-4 to TRBJ1-1; TRBD1 matches 7 bases. J lost 1 base, V lost 6 bases, and 2 bases had no gene match. The CDR3 runs 13 residues. The germline gives CDR1 MRHNA, CDR2 SNTAGT. The CDR3 reads CASRGQPNTEAFF. The CDR3 DNA reads as TGTGCCAGCAGGGGACAGCCGAACACTGAAGCTTTCTTT.

The genes are TRBV13 and TRBJ2-4; D perhaps matches TRBD2 (7 bases). Germline V gene lookup returns CDR1 PRHDT and CDR2 FYEKMQ (reference sequence). The length of the CDR3 is 14 residues. Trimming left V 5 bases short and J 8 bases short, with 16 bases between. The CDR3 spells CASSPRRGRDIQYF. CDR3 coding DNA: TGTGCCAGCAGCCCGAGAAGGGGGAGGGACATTCAGTACTTC.

The rearrangement links TRBV6-5 to TRBJ2-7, with TRBD1 as a possible D gene (6 bases). Trimming left V 5 bases short and J 2 bases short, with 16 bases between. The CDR3 has 15 amino acids. Per the germline V gene, CDR1 is MNHEY and CDR2 is SVGAGI. The CDR3 sequence: CASSQVIRGAYEQYF. CDR3 nucleotides: TGTGCCAGCAGTCAAGTTATCAGGGGCGCCTACGAGCAGTACTTC.

This chain joins TRBV6-1 and TRBJ1-2; 7 bases line up with TRBD1. Germline V gives CDR1 MNHNS, CDR2 SASEGT. This CDR3 comprises 12 residues. The junction had 8 bases not matched to a gene; V was cut back by 6 bases and J by 10 bases. CDR3 nucleotide sequence: TGTGCCAGCAGCCCAGGACAGGTGGACTACACCTTC. Amino acids: CASSPGQVDYTF.

V gene TRBV4-2 combines with J gene TRBJ2-7, with 11 bases fitting TRBD2. Germline values: CDR1 LGHNA, CDR2 YNFKEQ. Trimming removed 3 bases from V and 3 bases from J; junction bases left unmatched: 4. The CDR3 extends over 15 amino acids. The CDR3 sequence: CASSHSGGAGYEQYF. The DNA of the CDR3 is TGTGCCAGCAGCCATAGCGGGGGGGCAGGCTACGAGCAGTACTTC.

V usage is TRBV10-2 and J usage is TRBJ1-5; TRBD1 agrees at 7 bases. Germline loops: CDR1 WSHSY, CDR2 SAAADI. Germline trimming cut 7 bases from V and 2 bases from J; bases unmatched to any gene: 8. This CDR3 region has 15 residues. This CDR3 reads CASTRTGDGNQPQHF. The CDR3 coding sequence is TGCGCCAGCACCAGAACAGGGGATGGCAATCAGCCCCAGCATTTT.

The chain uses TRBV9 and TRBJ2-7; D remains unclear. V was shortened by 1 base and J by 1 base, with 9 bases between the two germline ends. Germline V gives CDR1 SGDLS, CDR2 YYNGEE. The CDR3 has 14 amino acids. The CDR3 nucleotides are TGTGCCAGCAGCGTAAGTGACGGGTCCTACGAGCAGTACTTC. This codes for CASSVSDGSYEQYF.

The chain has TRBV10-3 and TRBJ2-7; TRBD1 is a possible D gene (6 bases). V lost 0 bases and J lost 2, with 8 bases in between. This CDR3 spans 14 amino acids. Germline CDR1 reads ENHRY; CDR2 reads SYGVKD. CDR3 sequence: CAISESTGTYEQYF. In nucleotides, the CDR3 is TGTGCCATCAGTGAGTCGACAGGTACCTACGAGCAGTACTTC.

The chain has TRBV4-2 and TRBJ2-7; 7 nucleotides agree with TRBD1. The CDR3 totals 13 residues. Per the germline V gene, CDR1 is LGHNA and CDR2 is YNFKEQ. V lost 5 bases and J lost 3; bases outside the gene matches: 4. The CDR3 spells CASSSRQGYEQYF. CDR3 nucleotide sequence: TGTGCCAGCAGCTCTCGACAGGGCTACGAGCAGTACTTC.

This clone was seen only a few times. The V call is TRBV6-5, the J call TRBJ1-6; D possibly corresponds to TRBD1 (6 bases). V gave up 6 bases and J gave up 8 bases, with 11 bases separating them. Germline CDR1 is MNHEY and CDR2 is SVGAGI. This CDR3 spans 13 amino acids. CDR3 DNA: TGTGCCAGCAGCACAGGGTCTGATTCACCCCTCCACTTT. Translation gives CASSTGSDSPLHF.

This chain joins TRBV27 and TRBJ1-2; D is perhaps TRBD1 (5 bases). Germline V gives CDR1 MNHEY, CDR2 SMNVEV (reference sequence). This CDR3 contains 15 residues. V was pared by 0 bases and J by 6 bases, with 14 bases between. The CDR3 DNA sequence: TGTGCCAGCAGTTTATCGAAGGGGCAGGGCCATGGCTACACCTTC. It yields the protein CASSLSKGQGHGYTF.

A few counts support this clone. This chain joins TRBV7-2 and TRBJ1-6, with TRBD1 as a possible D gene (5 bases). Trimming removed 5 bases at V and 10 bases at J, with 18 bases between. The CDR3 runs 15 residues. Germline V gene lookup returns CDR1 SGHTA and CDR2 FQGNSA. CDR3 sequence: CASSTRGGLISPLHF. CDR3 DNA: TGTGCCAGCAGCACCCGGGGGGGTCTAATCTCACCCCTCCACTTT.

This clone was seen just once. The V and J genes are TRBV7-2 and TRBJ2-3; TRBD2 aligns across 10 bases. V lost 4 bases, J lost 0 bases, and 13 bases stayed unmatched. Germline V gene sequence: CDR1 SGHTA, CDR2 FQGNSA. This CDR3 has 19 amino acids. The CDR3 spells CASSYWGPSGGRSTDTQYF. The CDR3 bases are TGTGCCAGCAGCTATTGGGGGCCTAGCGGGGGCCGAAGCACAGATACGCAGTATTTT.

The chain uses TRBV5-4 and TRBJ2-7; D not resolved. V lost 4 bases and J lost 0, with 11 bases in between. This CDR3 is 14 amino acids long. Germline V gene data show CDR1 as SGHNT and CDR2 as YYREEE (reference sequence). Here the CDR3 reads CASSTKQFSYEQYF. The CDR3 coding sequence is TGTGCCAGCAGCACAAAACAGTTCTCCTACGAGCAGTACTTC. Together with reference TRBV5-4 and TRBJ2-7, the CDR3 gives the full variable domain: ETGVTQSPTHLIKTRGQQVTLRCSSQSGHNTVSWYQQALGQGPQFIFQYYREEENGRGNFPPRFSGLQFPNYSSELNVNALELDDSALYLCASSTKQFSYEQYFGPGTRLTVT.

The chain uses TRBV6-6 and TRBJ2-7; D is perhaps TRBD1 (6 bases). The V end lost 2 bases, the J end lost 7 bases, and 6 bases lay between the germline ends. Germline CDR1 is MNHNY and CDR2 is SVGAGI (reference sequence). This CDR3 has 11 residues. The CDR3 nucleotides are TGTGCCAGCAGTTACGGACAGGAGCAGTACTTC. This codes for CASSYGQEQYF.

This CDR3 reads CASSTGNTEAFF. The CDR3 DNA reads as TGTGCCAGCAGCACCGGGAACACTGAAGCTTTCTTT. The chain links TRBV11-3 to TRBJ1-1; no clear D. CDR1 and CDR2 (germline): SGHNT, YENEEA. There are 12 residues in the CDR3. Between the trimmed V and J ends, which lost 5 bases and 1 base, there was a span of 5 bases.